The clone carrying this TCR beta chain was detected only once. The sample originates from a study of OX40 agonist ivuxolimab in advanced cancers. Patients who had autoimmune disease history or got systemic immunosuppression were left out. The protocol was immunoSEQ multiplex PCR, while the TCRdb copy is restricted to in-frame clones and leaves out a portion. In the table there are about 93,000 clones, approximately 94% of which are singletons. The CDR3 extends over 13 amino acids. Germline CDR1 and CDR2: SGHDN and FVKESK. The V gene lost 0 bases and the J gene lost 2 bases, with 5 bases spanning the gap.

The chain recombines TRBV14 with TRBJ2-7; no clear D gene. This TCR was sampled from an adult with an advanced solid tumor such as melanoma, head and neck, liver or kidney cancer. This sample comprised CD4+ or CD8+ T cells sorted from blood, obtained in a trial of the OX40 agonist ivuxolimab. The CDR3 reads CASSQERPYEQYF. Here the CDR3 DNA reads TGTGCCAGCAGCCAAGAAAGACCCTACGAGCAGTACTTC.